This section outlines one TCR beta chain sequence together with its context. Antigen specificity is unknown. Sample treatment: roughly 10-day PBMC culture with coronavirus spike peptide pools or control peptides (ViraFEST assay). Once peptide pools had expanded antigen-specific T cells, ViraFEST sequenced TCRs. This specimen belongs to a study of vaccination and CD4 T cells after COVID-19. Study information: Convalescent donors: six male, four female; seven Caucasian, two Asian, one multiracial, two Hispanic. Stimulation of the cells used overlapping spike peptide pools from SARS-CoV-2 and from the common cold coronaviruses HCoV-NL63, HCoV-OC43 and HCoV-229E.

Between the trimmed V and J ends, which lost 4 bases and 7 bases, there was a span of 8 bases. The CDR3 covers 12 residues. Germline lookup yields CDR1 KGHSH and CDR2 LQKENI. An Oncomine TCR Beta short-read assay was used to sequence the DNA from cultured CD4+ T cells. Genomic DNA from cultured CD4+ T cells was extracted. TCRdb used MiXCR to reprocess the PCR reads, holding one entry per CDR3 protein. The sample has approximately 26,000 distinct CDR3 sequences; 40% to 45% are singletons. The sample consisted of CD4+ T cells from blood, cultured in vitro. The receptor was isolated from a human donor who had recovered from COVID-19. The rearrangement joins TRBV18 to TRBJ1-5; weak D call: TRBD1 (5 bases). For the CDR3, the DNA is TGTGCCAGCTCACTCGGGACCCAGCCCCAGCATTTT. Amino acid sequence: CASSLGTQPQHF.